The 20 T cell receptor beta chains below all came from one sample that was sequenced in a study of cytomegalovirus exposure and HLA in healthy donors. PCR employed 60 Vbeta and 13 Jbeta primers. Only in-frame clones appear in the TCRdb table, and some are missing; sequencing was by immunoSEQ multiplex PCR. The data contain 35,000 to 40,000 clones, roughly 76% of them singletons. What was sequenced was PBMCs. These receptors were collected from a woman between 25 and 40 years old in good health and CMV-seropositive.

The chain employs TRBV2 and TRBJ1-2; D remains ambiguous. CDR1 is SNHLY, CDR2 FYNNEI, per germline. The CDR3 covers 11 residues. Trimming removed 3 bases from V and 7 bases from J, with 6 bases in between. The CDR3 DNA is TGTGCCAGCAGTGACTCGGGTGGCTACACCTTC. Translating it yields CASSDSGGYTF.

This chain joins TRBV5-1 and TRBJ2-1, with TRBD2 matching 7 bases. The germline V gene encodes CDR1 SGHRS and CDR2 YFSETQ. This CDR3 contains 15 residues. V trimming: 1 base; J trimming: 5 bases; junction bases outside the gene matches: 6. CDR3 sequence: CASSLRGGPNNEQFF. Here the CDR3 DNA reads TGCGCCAGCAGCTTGCGCGGGGGACCTAACAATGAGCAGTTCTTC.

The CDR3 reads CASSPGLAGGGEQYF. DNA of the CDR3: TGTGCCAGCAGCCCCGGACTAGCGGGGGGCGGCGAGCAGTACTTC. The rearrangement links TRBV7-9 to TRBJ2-7, with 14 nucleotides matching TRBD2. This CDR3 region has 15 residues. V was clipped by 5 bases and J by 6 bases; unmatched bases: 6. Germline V gene data show CDR1 as SEHNR and CDR2 as FQNEAQ (reference sequence).

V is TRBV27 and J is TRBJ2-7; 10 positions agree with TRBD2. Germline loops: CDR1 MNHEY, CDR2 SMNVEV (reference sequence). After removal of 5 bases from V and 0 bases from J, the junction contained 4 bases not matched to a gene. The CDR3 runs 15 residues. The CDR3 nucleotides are TGTGCCAGCAGTACCGGACTAGCGGCCTCCTACGAGCAGTACTTC. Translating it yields CASSTGLAASYEQYF.

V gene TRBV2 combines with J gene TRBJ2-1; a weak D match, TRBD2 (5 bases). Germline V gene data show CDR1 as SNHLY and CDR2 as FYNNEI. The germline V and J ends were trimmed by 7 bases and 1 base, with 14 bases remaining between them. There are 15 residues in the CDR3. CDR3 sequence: CASMRESTSYNEQFF. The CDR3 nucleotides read TGTGCCAGCATGAGGGAGTCAACGTCCTACAATGAGCAGTTCTTC.

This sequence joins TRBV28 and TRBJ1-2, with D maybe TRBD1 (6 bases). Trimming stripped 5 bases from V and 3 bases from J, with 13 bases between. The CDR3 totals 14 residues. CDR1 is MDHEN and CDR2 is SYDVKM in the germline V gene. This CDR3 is CASSAGQMDYGYTF. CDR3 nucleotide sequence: TGTGCCAGCAGTGCCGGACAGATGGACTATGGCTACACCTTC.

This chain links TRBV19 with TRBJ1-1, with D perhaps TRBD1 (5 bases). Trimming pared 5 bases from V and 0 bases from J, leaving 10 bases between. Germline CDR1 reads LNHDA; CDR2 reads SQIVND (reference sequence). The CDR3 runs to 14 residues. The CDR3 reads CASSPAGMNTEAFF. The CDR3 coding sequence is TGTGCCAGTAGTCCCGCAGGGATGAACACTGAAGCTTTCTTT.

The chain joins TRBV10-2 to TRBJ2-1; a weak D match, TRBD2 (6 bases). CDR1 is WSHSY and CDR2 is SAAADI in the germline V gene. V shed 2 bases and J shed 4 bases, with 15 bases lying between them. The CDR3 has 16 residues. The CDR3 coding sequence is TGCGCCAGCAGTGAGGCCGGGACTCCAAATTACAATGAGCAGTTCTTC. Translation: CASSEAGTPNYNEQFF.

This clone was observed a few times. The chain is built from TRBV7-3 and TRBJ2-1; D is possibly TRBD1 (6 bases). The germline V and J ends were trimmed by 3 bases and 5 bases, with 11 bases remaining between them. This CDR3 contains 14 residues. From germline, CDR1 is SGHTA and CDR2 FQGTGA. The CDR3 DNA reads TGTGCCAGCAGCTTTACAGGGTCCAACAATGAGCAGTTCTTC. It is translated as CASSFTGSNNEQFF.

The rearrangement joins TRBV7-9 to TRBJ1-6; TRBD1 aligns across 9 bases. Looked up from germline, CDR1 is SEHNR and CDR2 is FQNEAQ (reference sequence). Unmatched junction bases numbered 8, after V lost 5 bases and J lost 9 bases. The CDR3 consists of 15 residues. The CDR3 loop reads CASSPTGGISSPLHF. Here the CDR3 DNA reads TGTGCCAGCAGCCCGACAGGGGGAATTAGTTCACCCCTCCACTTT.

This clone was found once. The CDR3 sequence: CASRGTENSYEQYF. CDR3 bases: TGTGCCAGCAGGGGCACAGAGAACTCCTACGAGCAGTACTTC. The rearrangement joins TRBV6-5 to TRBJ2-7; no firm D call. This CDR3 region has 14 residues. Germline V lookup: CDR1 MNHEY, CDR2 SVGAGI. V was cut by 6 bases and J by 0 bases, with 12 bases left in between.

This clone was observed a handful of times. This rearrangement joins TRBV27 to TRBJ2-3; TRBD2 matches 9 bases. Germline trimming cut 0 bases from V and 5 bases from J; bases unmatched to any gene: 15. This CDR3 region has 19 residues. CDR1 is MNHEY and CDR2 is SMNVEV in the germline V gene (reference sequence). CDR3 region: CASSLSGPPRGGAGDTQYF. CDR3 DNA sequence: TGTGCCAGCAGTTTATCGGGCCCTCCGCGCGGGGGGGCCGGAGATACGCAGTATTTT.

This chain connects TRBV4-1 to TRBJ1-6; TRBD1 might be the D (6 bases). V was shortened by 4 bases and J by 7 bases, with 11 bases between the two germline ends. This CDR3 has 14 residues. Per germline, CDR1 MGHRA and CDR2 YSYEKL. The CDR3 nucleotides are TGCGCCAGCAGCCCCACAGGGTACAATTCACCCCTCCACTTT. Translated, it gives CASSPTGYNSPLHF.

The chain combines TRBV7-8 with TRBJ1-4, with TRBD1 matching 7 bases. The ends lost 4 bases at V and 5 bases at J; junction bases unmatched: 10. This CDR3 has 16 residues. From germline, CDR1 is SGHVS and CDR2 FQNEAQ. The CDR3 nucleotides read TGTGCCAGCAGCTCGGGGGTGGACAGGCGAAATGAAAAACTGTTTTTT. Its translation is CASSSGVDRRNEKLFF.

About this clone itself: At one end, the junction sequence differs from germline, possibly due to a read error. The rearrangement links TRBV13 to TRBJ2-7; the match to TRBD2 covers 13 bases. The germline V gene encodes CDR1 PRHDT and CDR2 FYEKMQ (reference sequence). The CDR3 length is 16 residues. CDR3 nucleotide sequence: TGTGCCCGCAGCCCCGCCGGGACTAGCGGGAACTACGAGCAGTACTTC. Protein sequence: CARSPAGTSGNYEQYF.

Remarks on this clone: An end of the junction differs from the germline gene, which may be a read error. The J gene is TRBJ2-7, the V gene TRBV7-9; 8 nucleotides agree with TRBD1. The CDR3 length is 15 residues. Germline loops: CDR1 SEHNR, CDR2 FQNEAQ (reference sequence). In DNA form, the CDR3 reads TGTTCCAGCAGCTTAGGTGGGGACAGGTCCTACGAGCAGTACTTC. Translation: CSSSLGGDRSYEQYF. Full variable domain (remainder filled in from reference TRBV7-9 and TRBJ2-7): DTGVSQNPRHKITKRGQNVTFRCDPISEHNRLYWYRQTLGQGPEFLTYFQNEAQLEKSRLLSDRFSAERPKGSFSTLEIQRTEQGDSAMYLCSSSLGGDRSYEQYFGPGTRLTVT.

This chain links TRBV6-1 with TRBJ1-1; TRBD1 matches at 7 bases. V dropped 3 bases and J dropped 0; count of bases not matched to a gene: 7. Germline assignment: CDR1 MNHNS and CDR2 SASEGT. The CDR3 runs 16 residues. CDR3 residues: CASSDPPGQMNTEAFF. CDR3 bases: TGTGCCAGCAGTGACCCCCCGGGACAGATGAACACTGAAGCTTTCTTT.

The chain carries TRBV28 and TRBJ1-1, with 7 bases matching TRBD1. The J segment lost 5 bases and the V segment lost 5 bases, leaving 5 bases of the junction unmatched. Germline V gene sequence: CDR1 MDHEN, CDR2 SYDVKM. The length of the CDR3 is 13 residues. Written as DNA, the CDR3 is TGTGCCAGCAGTACGACAGGGTGGACTGAAGCTTTCTTT. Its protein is CASSTTGWTEAFF.

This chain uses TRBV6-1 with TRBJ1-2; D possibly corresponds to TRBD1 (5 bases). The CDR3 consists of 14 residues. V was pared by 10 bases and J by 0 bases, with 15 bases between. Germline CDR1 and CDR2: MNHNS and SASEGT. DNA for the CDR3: TGTGCCACCGGACGGGGGGGTACTAACTATGGCTACACCTTC. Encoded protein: CATGRGGTNYGYTF.

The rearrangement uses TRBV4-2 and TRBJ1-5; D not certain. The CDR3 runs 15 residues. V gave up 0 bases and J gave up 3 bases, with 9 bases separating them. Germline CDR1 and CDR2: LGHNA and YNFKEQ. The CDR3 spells CASSQDQADNQPQHF. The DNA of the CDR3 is TGTGCCAGCAGCCAAGATCAGGCAGACAATCAGCCCCAGCATTTT.